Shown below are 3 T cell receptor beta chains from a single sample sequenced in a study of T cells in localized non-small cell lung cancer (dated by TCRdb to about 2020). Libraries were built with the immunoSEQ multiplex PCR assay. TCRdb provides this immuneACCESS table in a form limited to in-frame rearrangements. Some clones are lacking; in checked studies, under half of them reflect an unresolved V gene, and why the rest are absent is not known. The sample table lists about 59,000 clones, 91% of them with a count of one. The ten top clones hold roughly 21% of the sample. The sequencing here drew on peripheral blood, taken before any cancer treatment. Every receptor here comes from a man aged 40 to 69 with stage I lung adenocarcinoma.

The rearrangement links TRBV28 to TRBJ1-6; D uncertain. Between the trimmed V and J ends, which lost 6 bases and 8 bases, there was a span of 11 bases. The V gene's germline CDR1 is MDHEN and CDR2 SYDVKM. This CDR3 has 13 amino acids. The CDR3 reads CASRGFRDSPLHF. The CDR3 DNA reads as TGTGCCAGCAGGGGCTTTCGGGATTCACCCCTCCACTTT.

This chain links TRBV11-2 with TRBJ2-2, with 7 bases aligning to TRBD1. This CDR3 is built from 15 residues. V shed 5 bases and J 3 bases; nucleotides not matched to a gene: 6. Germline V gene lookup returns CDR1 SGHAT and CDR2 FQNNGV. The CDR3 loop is CASSHGQAYTGELFF. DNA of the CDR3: TGTGCCAGCAGCCATGGACAGGCGTACACCGGGGAGCTGTTTTTT.

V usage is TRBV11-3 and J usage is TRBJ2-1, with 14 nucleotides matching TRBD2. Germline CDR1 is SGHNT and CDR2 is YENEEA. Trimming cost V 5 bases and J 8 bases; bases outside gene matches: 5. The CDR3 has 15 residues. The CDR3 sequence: CASSPRLAGGDEQFF. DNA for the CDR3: TGTGCCAGCAGCCCCAGACTAGCGGGAGGGGATGAGCAGTTCTTC.